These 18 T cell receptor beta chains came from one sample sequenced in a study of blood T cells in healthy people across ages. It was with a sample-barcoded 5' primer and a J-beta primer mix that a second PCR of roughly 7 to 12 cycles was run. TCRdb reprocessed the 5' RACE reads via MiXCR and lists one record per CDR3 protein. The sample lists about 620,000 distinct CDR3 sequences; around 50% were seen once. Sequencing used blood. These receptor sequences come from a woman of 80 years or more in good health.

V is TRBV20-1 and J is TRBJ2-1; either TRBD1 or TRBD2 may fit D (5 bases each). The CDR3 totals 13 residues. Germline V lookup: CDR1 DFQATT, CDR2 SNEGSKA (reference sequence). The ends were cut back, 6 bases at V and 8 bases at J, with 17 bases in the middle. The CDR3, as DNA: TGCAGTGCGAGGGATCCAGGGCAGGATGAGCAGTTCTTC. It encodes CSARDPGQDEQFF.

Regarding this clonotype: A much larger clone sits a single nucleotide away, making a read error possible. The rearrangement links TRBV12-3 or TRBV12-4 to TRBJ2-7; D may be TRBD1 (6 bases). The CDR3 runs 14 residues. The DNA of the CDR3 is TGTGCCAGCAGTTTAGCGAGGACAGCCCACGAGCTGTACTTC. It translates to CASSLARTAHELYF.

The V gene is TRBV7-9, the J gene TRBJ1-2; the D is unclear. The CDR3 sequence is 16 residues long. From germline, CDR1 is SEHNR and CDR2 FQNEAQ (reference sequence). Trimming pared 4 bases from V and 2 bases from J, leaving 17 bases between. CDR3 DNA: TGTGCCAGCAGCTCCGCCCCCGACGAAGGAAACTATGGCTACACCTTC. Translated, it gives CASSSAPDEGNYGYTF.

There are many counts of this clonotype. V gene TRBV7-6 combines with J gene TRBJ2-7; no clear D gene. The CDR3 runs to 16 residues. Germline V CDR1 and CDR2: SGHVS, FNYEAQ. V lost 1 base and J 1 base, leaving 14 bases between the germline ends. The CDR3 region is CASSLVGTLGSYEQYF. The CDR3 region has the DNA TGTGCCAGCAGCTTAGTAGGTACCTTGGGATCCTACGAGCAGTACTTC. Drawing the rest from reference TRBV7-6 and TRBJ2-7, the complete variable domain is GAGVSQSPRYKVTKRGQDVALRCDPISGHVSLYWYRQALGQGPEFLTYFNYEAQQDKSGLPNDRFSAERPEGSISTLTIQRTEQRDSAMYRCASSLVGTLGSYEQYFGPGTRLTVT.

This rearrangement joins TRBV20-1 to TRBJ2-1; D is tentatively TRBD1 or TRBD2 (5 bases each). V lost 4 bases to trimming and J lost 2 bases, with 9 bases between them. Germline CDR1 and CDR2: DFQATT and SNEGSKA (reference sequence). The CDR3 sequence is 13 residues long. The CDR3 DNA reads TGCAGTGCTATAGAGGGGACCTACAATGAGCAGTTCTTC. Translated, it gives CSAIEGTYNEQFF.

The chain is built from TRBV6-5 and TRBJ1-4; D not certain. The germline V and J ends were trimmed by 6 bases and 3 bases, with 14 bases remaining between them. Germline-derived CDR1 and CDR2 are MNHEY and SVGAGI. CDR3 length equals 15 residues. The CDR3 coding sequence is TGTGCCAGCAGACCCCGAGTCGCAGCTAATGAAAAACTGTTTTTT. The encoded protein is CASRPRVAANEKLFF.

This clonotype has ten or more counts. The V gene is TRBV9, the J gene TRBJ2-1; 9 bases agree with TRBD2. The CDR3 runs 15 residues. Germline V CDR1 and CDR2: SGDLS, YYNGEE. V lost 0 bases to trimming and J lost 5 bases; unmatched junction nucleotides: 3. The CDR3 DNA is TGTGCCAGCAGCGTAGGAATAGCGGGGGACAATGAGCAGTTCTTC. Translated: CASSVGIAGDNEQFF.

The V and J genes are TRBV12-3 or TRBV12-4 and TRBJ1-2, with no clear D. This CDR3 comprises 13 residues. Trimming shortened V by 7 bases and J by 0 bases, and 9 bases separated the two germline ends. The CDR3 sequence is CASTTTTNYGYTF. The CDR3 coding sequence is TGTGCCAGCACCACTACAACTAACTATGGCTACACCTTC.

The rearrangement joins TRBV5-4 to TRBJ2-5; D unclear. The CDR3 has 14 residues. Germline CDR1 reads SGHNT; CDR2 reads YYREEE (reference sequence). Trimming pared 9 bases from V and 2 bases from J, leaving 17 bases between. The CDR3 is CAIRSDTVQETQYF. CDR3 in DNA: TGTGCCATCCGGTCGGATACGGTTCAAGAGACCCAGTACTTC.

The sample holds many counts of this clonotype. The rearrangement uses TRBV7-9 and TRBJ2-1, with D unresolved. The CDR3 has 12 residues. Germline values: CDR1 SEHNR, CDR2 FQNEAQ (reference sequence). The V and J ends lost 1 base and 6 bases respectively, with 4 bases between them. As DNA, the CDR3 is TGTGCCAGCAGCTTAGGTGTCAATGAGCAGTTCTTC. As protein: CASSLGVNEQFF.

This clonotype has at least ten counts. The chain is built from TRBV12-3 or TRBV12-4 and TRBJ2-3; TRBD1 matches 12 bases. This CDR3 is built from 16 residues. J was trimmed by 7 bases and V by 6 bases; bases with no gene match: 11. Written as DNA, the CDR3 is TGTGCCAGCAGGCTCTCCGGGACAGGGGGCCTTCATACGCAGTATTTT. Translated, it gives CASRLSGTGGLHTQYF.

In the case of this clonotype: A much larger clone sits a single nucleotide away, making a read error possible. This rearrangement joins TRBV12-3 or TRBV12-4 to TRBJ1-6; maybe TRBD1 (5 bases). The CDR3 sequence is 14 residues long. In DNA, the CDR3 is TGTGCCAGCAGCCCCACCCGGGACGGTTCACCCCCCCACTTT. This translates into CASSPTRDGSPPHF.

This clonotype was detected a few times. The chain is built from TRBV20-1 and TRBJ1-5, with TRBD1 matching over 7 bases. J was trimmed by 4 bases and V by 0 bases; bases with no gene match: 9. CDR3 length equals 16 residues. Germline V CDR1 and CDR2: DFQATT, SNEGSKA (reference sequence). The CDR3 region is CSARDPRGQMNQPQHF. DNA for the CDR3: TGCAGTGCTAGAGATCCGCGGGGACAGATGAATCAGCCCCAGCATTTT.

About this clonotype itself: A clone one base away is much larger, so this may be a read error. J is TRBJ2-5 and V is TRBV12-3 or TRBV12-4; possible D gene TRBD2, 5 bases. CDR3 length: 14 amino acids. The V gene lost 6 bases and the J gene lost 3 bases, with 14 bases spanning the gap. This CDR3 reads CASRKRKEEETQYF. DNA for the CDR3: TGTGCCAGCAGGAAGCGGAAGGAGGAAGAGACCCAGTACTTC.

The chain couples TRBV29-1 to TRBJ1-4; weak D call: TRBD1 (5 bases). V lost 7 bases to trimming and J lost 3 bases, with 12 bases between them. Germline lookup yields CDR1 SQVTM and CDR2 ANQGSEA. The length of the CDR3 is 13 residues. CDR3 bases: TGCAGCGGACGCTCGGGACCTAATGAAAAACTGTTTTTT. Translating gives CSGRSGPNEKLFF.

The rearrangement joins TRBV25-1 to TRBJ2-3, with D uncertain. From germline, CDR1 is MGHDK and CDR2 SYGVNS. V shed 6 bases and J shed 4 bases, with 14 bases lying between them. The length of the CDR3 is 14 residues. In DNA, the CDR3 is TGTGCCAGCAGCCCCTTCCCCGGCGCAGATACGCAGTATTTT. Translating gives CASSPFPGADTQYF.

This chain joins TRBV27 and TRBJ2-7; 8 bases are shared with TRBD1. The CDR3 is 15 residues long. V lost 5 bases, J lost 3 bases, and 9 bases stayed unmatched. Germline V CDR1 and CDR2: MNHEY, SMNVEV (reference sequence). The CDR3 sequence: CASSPFPQGGYEQYF. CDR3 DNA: TGTGCCAGCAGTCCCTTTCCACAGGGGGGCTACGAGCAGTACTTC.

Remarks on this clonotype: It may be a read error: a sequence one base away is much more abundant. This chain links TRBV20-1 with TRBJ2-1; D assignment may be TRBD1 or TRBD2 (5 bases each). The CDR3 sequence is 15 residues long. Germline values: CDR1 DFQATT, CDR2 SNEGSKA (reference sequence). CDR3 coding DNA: TGCAGTGCTCCCGAGCTTGGGACCTCCTACAAGGAGCAGTTCTTC. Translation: CSAPELGTSYKEQFF.